Each of the 9 T cell receptor beta chains below was sequenced from the same sample in a study of shared clonotypes between healthy human individuals. Using immunoSEQ multiplex PCR, the repertoire was profiled, and TCRdb retains in-frame clones only, with some absent. There are about 2 million clones in the sample; roughly 96% occur only once, and 0.1% to 0.15% lies in the top ten. Material: naive CD4+ T cells sorted from blood. Subset defined: CD45RA+ positively selected. The receptors here all came from a young man in good health.

In its sample, this clone was seen once. Other nucleotide sequences in the sample specify the same CDR3. This chain joins TRBV6-5 and TRBJ1-2; D call uncertain. The CDR3 runs to 14 residues. Trimming removed 2 bases from V and 4 bases from J, with 11 bases in between. The germline gives CDR1 MNHEY, CDR2 SVGAGI. In nucleotides, the CDR3 is TGTGCCAGCAGTTACGGCGATTCCCGCTATGGCTACACCTTC. Amino acids: CASSYGDSRYGYTF.

The chain carries TRBV9 and TRBJ2-7; D is uncertain. The CDR3 spans 15 residues. The V end lost 1 base, the J end lost 2 bases, and 13 bases lay between the germline ends. Germline V gene lookup returns CDR1 SGDLS and CDR2 YYNGEE. DNA of the CDR3: TGTGCCAGCAGCGTAAGTTCCAACAGCCCCTACGAGCAGTACTTC. Translating it yields CASSVSSNSPYEQYF. Looking up the rest from reference TRBV9 and TRBJ2-7 gives the full variable domain: DSGVTQTPKHLITATGQRVTLRCSPRSGDLSVYWYQQSLDQGLQFLIQYYNGEERAKGNILERFSAQQFPDLHSELNLSSLELGDSALYFCASSVSSNSPYEQYFGPGTRLTVT.

This chain joins TRBV28 and TRBJ2-7, with TRBD1 identical over 8 bases. J lost 5 bases, V lost 6 bases, and 12 bases had no gene match. From germline, CDR1 is MDHEN and CDR2 SYDVKM. The CDR3 sequence is 15 residues long. The CDR3 sequence: CASRPTGALHHEQYF. For the CDR3, the DNA is TGTGCCAGCAGGCCGACAGGGGCCCTCCACCACGAGCAGTACTTC.

This clone was recorded once. The gene calls are TRBV27 and TRBJ1-1; 8 bases fit TRBD1. Looked up from germline, CDR1 is MNHEY and CDR2 is SMNVEV (reference sequence). Losses at the gene ends were 5 bases for V and 6 bases for J; bases not matched to a gene: 11. This CDR3 comprises 15 residues. As DNA, the CDR3 is TGTGCCAGCAGTGAACAGGGGGGTTTTGGTTCTGAAGCTTTCTTT. It is translated as CASSEQGGFGSEAFF.

The chain is built from TRBV5-1 and TRBJ1-5; 8 bases are shared with TRBD1. Germline CDR1 and CDR2: SGHRS and YFSETQ. Germline trimming cut 3 bases from V and 7 bases from J; bases unmatched to any gene: 3. CDR3 size: 13 residues. The DNA for the CDR3 is TGCGCCAGCAGCTCAGGGGGCGGGCAGCCCCAGCATTTT. This gives the protein CASSSGGGQPQHF.

This clone was detected only once. V is TRBV6-6 and J is TRBJ2-7; no definite D call. V was trimmed by 4 bases and J by 4 bases, leaving 11 bases between them. In germline, CDR1 is MNHNY, CDR2 SVGAGI (reference sequence). The CDR3 is made up of 13 amino acids. The CDR3 loop is CASSFPRAYEQYF. CDR3 DNA: TGTGCCAGCAGTTTCCCAAGGGCGTACGAGCAGTACTTC.

The gene calls are TRBV12-5 and TRBJ1-2; 8 bases line up with TRBD1. The germline CDR1 and CDR2 sequences are LGHNT and FRNRAP. The CDR3 is 14 residues long. V shed 7 bases, J shed 4 bases, and the junction held 8 bases outside the gene matches. Here the CDR3 DNA reads TGTGCTAGTGCCGAAGGACAGGGCGGCTATGGCTACACCTTC. This encodes CASAEGQGGYGYTF.

The V call is TRBV4-1, the J call TRBJ2-5; D remains ambiguous. The CDR3 length is 14 residues. Germline V gene lookup returns CDR1 MGHRA and CDR2 YSYEKL. The V end lost 0 bases, the J end lost 11 bases, and 16 bases lay between the germline ends. DNA of the CDR3: TGCGCCAGCAGCCAAGATACGCCCCCACGCAGACAGTACTTC. It codes for CASSQDTPPRRQYF.

The genes are TRBV7-2 and TRBJ2-3; D may be TRBD2 (6 bases). This CDR3 contains 14 residues. V lost 0 bases to trimming and J lost 9 bases, with 13 bases between them. CDR1 is SGHTA and CDR2 is FQGNSA in the germline V gene. The CDR3 DNA is TGTGCCAGCAGCTTAGCTCGGGAGAAGGCGACGCAGTATTTT. Protein: CASSLAREKATQYF.